This TCR beta chain was obtained from a study of CD8 T cells in ankylosing spondylitis. Study results and limitations: Blood from ankylosing spondylitis patients appeared to carry a characteristic roughly 8-variant TCR beta motif. There were earlier reports of some motif variants in reactive arthritis synovial fluid and blood. Reportedly, matched ankylosing spondylitis synovial fluid was significantly enriched for disease-linked clones.

This clonotype occurred many times. Antigen unknown. Generation of TCR beta libraries employed quantitative 5'-RACE incorporating molecular barcodes. TCRdb redid the calling of the 5' RACE reads with MiXCR, one entry per CDR3 protein. The sample yields around 150,000 distinct CDR3 sequences, 30% to 40% seen once. J was trimmed by 1 base and V by 6 bases; bases with no gene match: 22. The CDR3 is 20 residues long. Germline CDR1 MNHEY, CDR2 SVGAGI. The sequence was collected from a male donor with ankylosing spondylitis. V and J are TRBV6-5 and TRBJ2-5; 8 bases match TRBD2. The sample comprised synovial fluid, either unsorted or a sorted T cell fraction (not recorded which). The DNA of the CDR3 is TGTGCCAGCAGGCCACGGGGGGGCAGGGTAACCCTCGGGGCCCAAGAGACCCAGTACTTC. This codes for CASRPRGGRVTLGAQETQYF.